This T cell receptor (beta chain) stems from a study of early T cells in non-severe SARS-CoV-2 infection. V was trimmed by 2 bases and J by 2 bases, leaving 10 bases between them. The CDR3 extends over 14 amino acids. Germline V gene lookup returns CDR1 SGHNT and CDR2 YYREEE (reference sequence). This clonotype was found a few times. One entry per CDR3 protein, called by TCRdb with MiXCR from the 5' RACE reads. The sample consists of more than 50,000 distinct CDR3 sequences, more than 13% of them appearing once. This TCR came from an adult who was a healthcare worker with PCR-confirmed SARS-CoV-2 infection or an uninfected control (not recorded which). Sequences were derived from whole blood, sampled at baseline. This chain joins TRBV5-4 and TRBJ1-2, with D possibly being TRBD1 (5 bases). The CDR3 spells CASSLGQFNYGYTF. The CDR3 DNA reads TGTGCCAGCAGCTTAGGACAATTCAACTATGGCTACACCTTC.